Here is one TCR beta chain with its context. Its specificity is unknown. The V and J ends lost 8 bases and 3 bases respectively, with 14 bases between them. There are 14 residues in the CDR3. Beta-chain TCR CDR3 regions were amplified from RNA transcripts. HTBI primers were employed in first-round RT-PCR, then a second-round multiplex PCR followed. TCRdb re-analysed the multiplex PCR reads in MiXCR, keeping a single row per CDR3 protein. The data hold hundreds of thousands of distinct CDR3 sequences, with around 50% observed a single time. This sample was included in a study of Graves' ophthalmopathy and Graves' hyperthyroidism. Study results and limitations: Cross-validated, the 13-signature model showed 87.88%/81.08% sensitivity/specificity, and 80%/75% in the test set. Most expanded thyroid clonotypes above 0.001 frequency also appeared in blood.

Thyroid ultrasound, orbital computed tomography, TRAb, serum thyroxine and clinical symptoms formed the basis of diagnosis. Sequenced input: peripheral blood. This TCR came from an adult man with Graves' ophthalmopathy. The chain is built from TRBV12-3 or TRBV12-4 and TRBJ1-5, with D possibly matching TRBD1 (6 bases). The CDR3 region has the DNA TGTGCCAGCTCACCCGACAGGAACAATCAGCCCCAGCATTTT. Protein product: CASSPDRNNQPQHF.